This TCR beta chain is from a study of long-term antiretroviral therapy in people with HIV. Whole-study findings and limits: Blood draws took place between the mid-2000s and the late 2010s and possibly involved older ART regimens. Controls had broader CDR3 length ranges than HIV repertoires did. Repertoire composition at all time points was dominated by clones that had expanded before ART.

Per germline, CDR1 MNHEY and CDR2 SVGAGI. V lost 6 bases to trimming and J lost 4 bases, with 9 bases between them. The CDR3 has 12 residues. On this clone: The target antigen is unknown.

It was version v3.0 of the immunoSEQ assay that was run at survey level. The protocol was immunoSEQ multiplex PCR, while the TCRdb copy is restricted to in-frame clones and leaves out a portion. The sample lists approximately 30,000 clones, 70% to 80% occurring once. The source was unsorted PBMCs, collected 1.9 years after starting antiretroviral therapy. The TCR was taken from a man between 18 and 29 years old with HIV. The gene calls are TRBV6-5 and TRBJ1-2; D might be TRBD1 (6 bases). The CDR3 nucleotides read TGTGCCAGCAGGGACAGCGGCTATGGCTACACCTTC. Its translation: CASRDSGYGYTF.